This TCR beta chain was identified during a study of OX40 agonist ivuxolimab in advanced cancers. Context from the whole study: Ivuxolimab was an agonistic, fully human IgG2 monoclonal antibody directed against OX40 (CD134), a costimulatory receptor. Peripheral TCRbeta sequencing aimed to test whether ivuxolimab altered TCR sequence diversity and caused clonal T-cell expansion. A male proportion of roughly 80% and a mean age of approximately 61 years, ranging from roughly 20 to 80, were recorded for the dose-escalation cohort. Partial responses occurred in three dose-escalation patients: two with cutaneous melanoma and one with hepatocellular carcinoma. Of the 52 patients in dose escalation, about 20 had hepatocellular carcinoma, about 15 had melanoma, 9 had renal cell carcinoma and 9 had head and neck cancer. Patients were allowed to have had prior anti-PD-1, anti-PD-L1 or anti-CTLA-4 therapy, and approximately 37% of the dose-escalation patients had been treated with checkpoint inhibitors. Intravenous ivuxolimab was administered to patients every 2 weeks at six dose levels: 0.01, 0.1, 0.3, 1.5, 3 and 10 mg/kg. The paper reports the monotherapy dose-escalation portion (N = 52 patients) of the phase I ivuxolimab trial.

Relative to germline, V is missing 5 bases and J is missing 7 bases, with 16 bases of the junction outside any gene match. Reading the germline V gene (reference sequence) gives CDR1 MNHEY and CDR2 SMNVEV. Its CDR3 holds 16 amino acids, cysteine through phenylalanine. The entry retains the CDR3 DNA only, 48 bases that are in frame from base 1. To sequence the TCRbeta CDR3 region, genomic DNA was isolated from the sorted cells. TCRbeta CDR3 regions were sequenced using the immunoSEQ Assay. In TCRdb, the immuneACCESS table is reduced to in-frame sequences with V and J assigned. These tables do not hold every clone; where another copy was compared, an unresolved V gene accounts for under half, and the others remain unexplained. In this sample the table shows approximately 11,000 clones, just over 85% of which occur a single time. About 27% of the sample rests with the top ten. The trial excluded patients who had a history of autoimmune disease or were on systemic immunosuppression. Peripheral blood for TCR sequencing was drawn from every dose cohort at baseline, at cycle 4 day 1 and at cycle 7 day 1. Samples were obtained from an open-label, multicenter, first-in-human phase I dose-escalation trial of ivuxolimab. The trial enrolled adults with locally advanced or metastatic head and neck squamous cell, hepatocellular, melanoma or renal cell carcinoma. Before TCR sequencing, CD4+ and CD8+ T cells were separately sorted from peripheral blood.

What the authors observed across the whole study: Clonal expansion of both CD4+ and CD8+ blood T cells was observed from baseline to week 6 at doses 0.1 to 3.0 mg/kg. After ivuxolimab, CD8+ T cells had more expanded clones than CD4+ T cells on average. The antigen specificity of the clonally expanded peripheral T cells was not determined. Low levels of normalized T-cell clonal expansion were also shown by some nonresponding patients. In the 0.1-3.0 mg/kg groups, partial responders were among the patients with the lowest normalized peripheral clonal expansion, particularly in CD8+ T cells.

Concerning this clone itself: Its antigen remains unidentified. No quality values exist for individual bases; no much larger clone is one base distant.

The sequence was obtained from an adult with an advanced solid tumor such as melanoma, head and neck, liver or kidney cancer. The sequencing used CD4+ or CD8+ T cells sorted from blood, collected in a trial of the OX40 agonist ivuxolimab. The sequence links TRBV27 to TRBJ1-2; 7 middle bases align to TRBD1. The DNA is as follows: TGTGCCAGCAGTCCCCACGTTAAGGGGGCAACGGGTGGCTACACCTTC. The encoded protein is CASSPHVKGATGGYTF.